The TCR beta chain under discussion was sequenced for a study of cytomegalovirus exposure and HLA in healthy donors. General study results and limits: A list of about 160 TCR beta chains associated with cytomegalovirus was given. A few chains linked to CMV were shown in vitro to be specific for CMV antigens. The tendency of first-cohort TCR clusters to co-occur in the 120 validation repertoires was identified by a subsequent analysis.

Method: immunoSEQ multiplex PCR; TCRdb's copy keeps in-frame clones and lacks some. Among over 75,000 clones listed, about 85% were seen once. A word on this clone: Its antigen is currently unknown.

Separate from the 666-subject first cohort was the approximately 120-subject validation cohort, to which the donors belonged. CDR3 size: 14 residues. Per germline, CDR1 SGHNT and CDR2 YYREEE (reference sequence). J gave up 5 bases and V 3 bases, and 5 bases lay outside the gene matches. Sequenced: PBMCs. The sequence came from a man aged 18 to 29 in good health and CMV-seropositive. This chain connects TRBV5-4 to TRBJ2-5, with 9 bases aligning to TRBD1. CDR3 nucleotides: TGTGCCAGCAGCTCGGGGGACAGGGTTGAGACCCAGTACTTC. It codes for CASSSGDRVETQYF.